A single T cell receptor (beta chain) is shown here with its context. Germline V CDR1 and CDR2: MNHNS, SASEGT. This CDR3 has 12 amino acids. V shed 7 bases, J shed 6 bases, and the junction held 5 bases outside the gene matches. This record belongs to a study of T cells in Graves' hyperthyroidism and ophthalmopathy. RNA transcripts yielded amplified TCR beta CDR3 regions. With the HTBI primer set, the TCR CDR3 went through a first round of RT-PCR. TCRdb fed the multiplex PCR reads into MiXCR, producing one record per CDR3 protein. The data show 200,000 to 250,000 distinct CDR3 sequences, 24% seen once.

The V gene is TRBV6-1, the J gene TRBJ1-2; TRBD1 matches 7 bases. Material: blood. The sequence derives from a woman aged 40 to 55 with Graves' ophthalmopathy. This CDR3 is CASKPGGHGYTF. The CDR3 coding sequence is TGTGCCAGCAAACCAGGGGGACATGGCTACACCTTC.